These 11 T cell receptor beta chains were sequenced from one sample in a study of T cell repertoires in cytomegalovirus infection. TCRdb itself ran the reads through MiXCR, one entry per CDR3 protein. The repertoire includes more than 75,000 distinct CDR3 sequences, 25% to 30% of them detected once, and about three quarters sits in the top ten. Their antigens are not known. The sequences come from CD8+ T cells from cultured PBMCs, collected from culture after CMV antigen stimulation. The receptors shown here come from a human donor in good health (CMV status not recorded). Some clones in this sample may be carry-over from other donors' samples.

V usage is TRBV7-9 and J usage is TRBJ2-7; 8 nucleotides match TRBD1. Germline V gives CDR1 SEHNR, CDR2 FQNEAQ (reference sequence). With V trimmed by 4 bases and J by 6 bases, 8 bases remained unmatched. This CDR3 is 14 amino acids long. CDR3 protein: CASSSTGALVEQYF. The CDR3 region has the DNA TGTGCCAGCAGCTCGACAGGGGCATTGGTCGAGCAGTACTTC.

The genes are TRBV7-6 and TRBJ2-1; TRBD2 might be the D (6 bases). Germline V gives CDR1 SGHVS, CDR2 FNYEAQ. V was trimmed by 5 bases and J by 0 bases, leaving 20 bases between them. The CDR3 covers 18 residues. The CDR3 spells CASSIFEPGTLSYNEQFF. CDR3 DNA sequence: TGTGCCAGCAGCATTTTCGAGCCCGGGACTCTCTCCTACAATGAGCAGTTCTTC.

This clonotype was counted ten times or more. This chain connects TRBV7-2 to TRBJ1-5; D may be TRBD1 (5 bases). Germline assignment: CDR1 SGHTA and CDR2 FQGNSA. CDR3 size: 13 residues. V lost 1 base, J lost 9 bases, and 10 bases lay in between. CDR3 sequence: CASSLVSGGPQHF. The DNA for the CDR3 is TGTGCCAGCAGCTTAGTATCTGGGGGGCCCCAGCATTTT.

This clonotype came up a few times. The chain uses TRBV11-2 and TRBJ2-1, with D possibly being TRBD1 (7 bases). The ends were cut back, 4 bases at V and 4 bases at J, with 14 bases in the middle. CDR1 is SGHAT, CDR2 FQNNGV, per germline. The CDR3 covers 15 residues. The CDR3 spells CASSSYAGQYNEQFF. The CDR3 DNA sequence: TGTGCCAGCAGCTCCTATGCGGGACAGTACAATGAGCAGTTCTTC.

This clonotype was observed a few times. The gene calls are TRBV4-1 and TRBJ2-5; D may be TRBD1 (5 bases). In germline, CDR1 is MGHRA, CDR2 YSYEKL. With 0 bases removed from V and 5 bases from J, the gap between germline ends came to 13 bases. This CDR3 spans 15 amino acids. The CDR3 protein is CASSQDDGARETQYF. The CDR3 nucleotides read TGCGCCAGCAGCCAAGATGATGGGGCCCGGGAGACCCAGTACTTC.

This clonotype was observed a few times. The chain uses TRBV7-6 and TRBJ2-2, with 12 bases fitting TRBD2. After removal of 6 bases from V and 4 bases from J, the junction contained 6 bases not matched to a gene. CDR1 is SGHVS and CDR2 is FNYEAQ in the germline V gene. The CDR3 sequence is 16 residues long. The CDR3 DNA reads TGTGCCAGCAGACTAGCGGGGGGTATGGTCACCGGGGAGCTGTTTTTT. It yields the protein CASRLAGGMVTGELFF.

V and J are TRBV4-2 and TRBJ2-3; TRBD2 matches 15 bases. J gave up 3 bases and V 6 bases, and 4 bases lay outside the gene matches. Germline V gene sequence: CDR1 LGHNA, CDR2 YNFKEQ. The length of the CDR3 is 16 residues. The CDR3 protein is CASRGLAGGPTDTQYF. In DNA form, the CDR3 reads TGTGCCAGCAGAGGACTAGCGGGGGGGCCAACAGATACGCAGTATTTT.

This clonotype was observed a single time. CDR3 nucleotide sequence: TGTGCCAGCAGTCTTACAGGGAGGGGCGGCAATCAGCCCCAGCATTTT. The encoded protein is CASSLTGRGGNQPQHF. The V gene is TRBV27, the J gene TRBJ1-5; D possibly corresponds to TRBD1 (6 bases). Germline V lookup: CDR1 MNHEY, CDR2 SMNVEV (reference sequence). The CDR3 sequence is 16 residues long. Trimming removed 5 bases at V and 2 bases at J, with 16 bases between.

This clonotype was detected only a few times. CDR3 region: CASSWDRGLPEQYF. The CDR3 DNA reads as TGTGCCAGCAGCTGGGACAGGGGACTCCCCGAGCAGTACTTC. V usage is TRBV7-9 and J usage is TRBJ2-7; TRBD1 matches 10 bases. Trimming took 4 bases from V and 6 from J; bases not matched to a gene: 6. The germline gives CDR1 SEHNR, CDR2 FQNEAQ (reference sequence). The CDR3 extends over 14 amino acids.

The chain couples TRBV6-6 to TRBJ1-2; TRBD1 aligns across 11 bases. The CDR3 totals 17 residues. V lost 5 bases, J lost 2 bases, and 10 bases stayed unmatched. The germline V gene encodes CDR1 MNHNY and CDR2 SVGAGI (reference sequence). The CDR3 is CASSQRDRGAPNYGYTF. The DNA of the CDR3 is TGTGCCAGCAGTCAGAGGGACAGGGGGGCGCCCAACTATGGCTACACCTTC.

This clonotype appeared many times. This chain connects TRBV4-1 to TRBJ1-6; D remains ambiguous. The CDR3 is 16 amino acids. The V gene's germline CDR1 is MGHRA and CDR2 YSYEKL. Trimming cost V 0 bases and J 6 bases, with 12 bases left between them. CDR3 in amino acids: CASSQDPLAANSPLHF. Here the CDR3 DNA reads TGCGCCAGCAGCCAAGACCCGTTGGCAGCTAATTCACCCCTCCACTTT.